The 14 T cell receptor beta chains reported below all come from one sample, sequenced in a study of blood T cell repertoires in COVID-19. The repertoire was sequenced with immunoSEQ multiplex PCR; TCRdb's copy has only in-frame clones and lacks some. The sample records 150,000 to 200,000 clones, roughly nine tenths being singletons. Input material: PBMCs or T cells enriched from blood (not recorded which). The receptors were gathered from a middle-aged woman with acute COVID-19.

The chain carries TRBV7-2 and TRBJ1-1; 12 bases match TRBD1. The CDR3 has 18 amino acids. Germline CDR1 reads SGHTA; CDR2 reads FQGNSA. The junction had 14 bases not matched to a gene; V was cut back by 6 bases and J by 3 bases. CDR3 protein: CASSLVGTGGLGHTEAFF. The CDR3 DNA follows: TGTGCCAGCAGTCTCGTGGGGACAGGGGGCTTGGGGCACACTGAAGCTTTCTTT.

This rearrangement joins TRBV5-8 to TRBJ2-7; D is undetermined. V shed 3 bases and J shed 0 bases, with 16 bases lying between them. There are 16 residues in the CDR3. CDR1 and CDR2 (germline): SGHTS, YDEGEE. The CDR3 DNA sequence: TGTGCCAGCAGCTGGCGGCACCTACCGAGCTCCTACGAGCAGTACTTC. Protein sequence: CASSWRHLPSSYEQYF.

V usage is TRBV6-2 or TRBV6-3 and J usage is TRBJ1-6, with 7 bases matching TRBD1. The CDR3 is 15 amino acids. Germline trimming cut 4 bases from V and 4 bases from J; bases unmatched to any gene: 4. CDR1 is MNHEY and CDR2 is SVGEGT in the germline V gene. The CDR3 bases are TGTGCCAGCAGTTTCCTACAGGGGTATAATTCACCCCTCCACTTT. It specifies CASSFLQGYNSPLHF.

The chain joins TRBV4-3 to TRBJ1-2, with no clear D. This CDR3 is 16 amino acids long. The V gene lost 0 bases and the J gene lost 4 bases, with 15 bases spanning the gap. Germline CDR1 is LGHNA and CDR2 is YSLEER. The CDR3 protein is CASSQDPGLPLYGYTF. The CDR3 DNA reads as TGCGCCAGCAGCCAAGATCCGGGATTACCTCTCTATGGCTACACCTTC.

The genes are TRBV10-3 and TRBJ1-2; possible D gene TRBD1, 6 bases. This CDR3 region has 15 residues. CDR1 ENHRY and CDR2 SYGVKD come from the germline V gene. V was clipped by 2 bases and J by 5 bases, with 15 bases between them. This CDR3 reads CAISEGRGFLYGYTF. For the CDR3, the DNA is TGTGCCATCAGTGAGGGCAGGGGTTTTTTGTATGGCTACACCTTC.

The chain recombines TRBV28 with TRBJ1-2; 7 nucleotides agree with TRBD1. V lost 7 bases to trimming and J lost 7 bases; unmatched junction nucleotides: 6. From germline, CDR1 is MDHEN and CDR2 SYDVKM. CDR3 size: 12 residues. The CDR3 nucleotides are TGTGCCAGCAAGACAGGGAAGTCTGGCTACACCTTC. It yields the protein CASKTGKSGYTF.

The V gene is TRBV4-1, the J gene TRBJ2-1, with D perhaps TRBD1 (6 bases). Trimming pared 1 base from V and 5 bases from J, leaving 15 bases between. Germline lookup yields CDR1 MGHRA and CDR2 YSYEKL. The CDR3 is made up of 16 amino acids. The DNA for the CDR3 is TGCGCCAGCAGCCAAGTGCCGGGACATCGTAACAATGAGCAGTTCTTC. Amino acid sequence: CASSQVPGHRNNEQFF.

CDR3 DNA sequence: TGTGCCAGCAGTCCCGGACAGACCTATGGCTACACCTTC. It is translated as CASSPGQTYGYTF. The chain couples TRBV28 to TRBJ1-2; possibly TRBD1 for D (6 bases). CDR1 and CDR2 from the germline V gene are MDHEN and SYDVKM. V lost 5 bases, J lost 4 bases, and 11 bases lay in between. The CDR3 spans 13 residues.

The chain carries TRBV7-9 and TRBJ2-3, with D possibly TRBD2 on 6 matching bases. Per germline, CDR1 SEHNR and CDR2 FQNEAQ (reference sequence). Trimming pared 0 bases from V and 8 bases from J, leaving 21 bases between. This CDR3 spans 17 amino acids. The CDR3 DNA reads as TGTGCCAGCAGCTTAGCGGGAGGACTCGGGGCCACATTTACGCAGTATTTT. Its protein product is CASSLAGGLGATFTQYF. The variable domain in full, completed from reference TRBV7-9 and TRBJ2-3, reads DTGVSQNPRHKITKRGQNVTFRCDPISEHNRLYWYRQTLGQGPEFLTYFQNEAQLEKSRLLSDRFSAERPKGSFSTLEIQRTEQGDSAMYLCASSLAGGLGATFTQYFGPGTRLTVL.

The CDR3 coding sequence is TGTGCCAGCAGTTTCGATTCTGGGCATACGCAGTATTTT. Amino acid sequence: CASSFDSGHTQYF. The rearrangement joins TRBV28 to TRBJ2-3; no clear D gene. CDR3 length: 13 residues. The germline V gene has CDR1 MDHEN and CDR2 SYDVKM. Trimming pared 3 bases from V and 7 bases from J, leaving 11 bases between.

This clone is a singleton in its sample. The chain is built from TRBV7-8 and TRBJ1-3, with 8 bases matching TRBD1. V shed 5 bases and J 0 bases; nucleotides not matched to a gene: 12. This CDR3 is 18 amino acids long. Germline V gene sequence: CDR1 SGHVS, CDR2 FQNEAQ. The CDR3, as DNA: TGTGCCAGCAGCCGTCCGGCCGGGACAGGTCTCTCTGGAAACACCATATATTTT. Its translation: CASSRPAGTGLSGNTIYF.

This clone appeared a single time. V is TRBV2 and J is TRBJ1-2; D may be TRBD1 (5 bases). There are 14 residues in the CDR3. Trimming cost V 1 base and J 4 bases, with 10 bases left between them. From germline, CDR1 is SNHLY and CDR2 FYNNEI. The CDR3 is CASSEGREVYGYTF. DNA of the CDR3: TGTGCCAGCAGTGAAGGCAGGGAGGTCTATGGCTACACCTTC.

The rearrangement joins TRBV5-6 to TRBJ2-5; a weak D match, TRBD2 (6 bases). The CDR3 loop spans 16 amino acids. The germline V and J ends were trimmed by 4 bases and 0 bases, with 16 bases remaining between them. The germline gives CDR1 SGHDT, CDR2 YYEEEE. The CDR3 protein is CASSTPLAGYQETQYF. In DNA form, the CDR3 reads TGTGCCAGCAGCACCCCTCTGGCGGGATACCAAGAGACCCAGTACTTC.

The chain employs TRBV3-1 (or the pseudogene TRBV3-2) and TRBJ1-1, with D hard to call. CDR1 is LGHDT and CDR2 is YNNKEL in the germline V gene (reference sequence). There are 12 residues in the CDR3. Trimming shortened V by 1 base and J by 9 bases, and 9 bases separated the two germline ends. The CDR3 loop is CASSQARGKAFF. The CDR3 bases are TGTGCCAGCAGCCAAGCACGAGGCAAAGCTTTCTTT.